The 15 T cell receptor beta chains in this list originate from one sample, sequenced in a study of cytomegalovirus exposure and HLA in healthy donors. The PCR contained 60 Vbeta and 13 Jbeta primers. Some clones are missing from TCRdb's copy, which holds only in-frame ones; the method was immunoSEQ multiplex PCR. This sample has about 96,000 clones, with 60% to 85% found just once. The specimen sequenced was PBMCs. These receptors all come from a man between 50 and 59 years old in good health and CMV-seropositive.

In this sample, this clone turned up once. The junction departs from the called germline gene at one end, perhaps through a read error. V gene TRBV7-7 combines with J gene TRBJ2-1; D possibly corresponds to TRBD2 (5 bases). There are 16 residues in the CDR3. In germline, CDR1 is SSHAT, CDR2 FNYEAQ (reference sequence). The CDR3 DNA sequence: TGTGCTAGCAGCCTGTACATTGAAAGCTCGGGGAATGAGCAGTTCTTC. Translated, it gives CASSLYIESSGNEQFF.

V gene TRBV6-1 combines with J gene TRBJ2-2; 12 nucleotides align to TRBD2. The ends lost 6 bases at V and 9 bases at J; junction bases unmatched: 5. This CDR3 is 14 amino acids long. Germline V CDR1 and CDR2: MNHNS, SASEGT. The CDR3 here is CASSATSGGRELFF. The CDR3 DNA reads TGTGCCAGCAGCGCGACTAGCGGGGGACGGGAGCTGTTTTTT.

This clone was observed a handful of times. V and J are TRBV29-1 and TRBJ2-7; 9 bases are shared with TRBD1. The CDR3 spans 13 residues. The germline gives CDR1 SQVTM, CDR2 ANQGSEA. The V gene end was trimmed by 4 bases and the J gene end by 3 bases; junction bases not matched to a gene: 4. This CDR3 reads CSVGGQGYYEQYF. The CDR3 DNA follows: TGCAGCGTTGGGGGACAGGGTTACTACGAGCAGTACTTC.

V is TRBV28 and J is TRBJ2-3; 11 positions agree with TRBD2. V lost 2 bases, J lost 4 bases, and 2 bases stayed unmatched. There are 15 residues in the CDR3. Looked up from germline, CDR1 is MDHEN and CDR2 is SYDVKM. The CDR3 reads CASSLLAGGPDTQYF. The CDR3 region has the DNA TGTGCCAGCAGTTTACTAGCGGGGGGACCAGATACGCAGTATTTT.

The chain uses TRBV27 and TRBJ2-5, with TRBD2 matching 9 bases. The CDR3 contains 17 residues. Germline assignment: CDR1 MNHEY and CDR2 SMNVEV (reference sequence). The J segment lost 4 bases and the V segment lost 5 bases, leaving 14 bases of the junction unmatched. The CDR3 region has the DNA TGTGCCAGCAGTCACCTGGGACTAGCCGTCGACCCAGAGACCCAGTACTTC. Its translation: CASSHLGLAVDPETQYF.

This chain links TRBV15 with TRBJ2-3; D ambiguous. V lost 0 bases to trimming and J lost 2 bases, with 9 bases between them. This CDR3 region has 15 residues. CDR1 LNHNV and CDR2 YYDKDF come from the germline V gene (reference sequence). The CDR3 reads CATSRDSPLTDTQYF. CDR3 sequence (DNA): TGTGCCACCAGCAGAGATTCTCCCCTCACAGATACGCAGTATTTT. The full variable domain, completed using reference TRBV15 and TRBJ2-3, is DAMVIQNPRYQVTQFGKPVTLSCSQTLNHNVMYWYQQKSSQAPKLLFHYYDKDFNNEADTPDNFQSRRPNTSFCFLDIRSPGLGDTAMYLCATSRDSPLTDTQYFGPGTRLTVL.

V and J are TRBV7-2 and TRBJ1-1; 9 nucleotides line up with TRBD1. This CDR3 has 14 amino acids. Trimming at V came to 3 bases and at J to 10 bases, leaving 9 bases not matched to a gene. Looked up from germline, CDR1 is SGHTA and CDR2 is FQGNSA. The CDR3 spells CASSFSGTGWGAFF. The CDR3 DNA is TGTGCCAGCAGCTTCTCCGGGACAGGGTGGGGAGCTTTCTTT.

The table lists this clone with a few counts. The chain links TRBV7-9 to TRBJ1-1, with a weak D call TRBD1 (5 bases). Germline CDR1 SEHNR, CDR2 FQNEAQ (reference sequence). This CDR3 is 13 amino acids long. The germline V and J ends were trimmed by 8 bases and 3 bases, with 13 bases remaining between them. In DNA form, the CDR3 reads TGTGCCAGCGGCTGGACAACGTACACTGAAGCTTTCTTT. This gives the protein CASGWTTYTEAFF. Complete variable domain (other parts from reference TRBV7-9 and TRBJ1-1): DTGVSQNPRHKITKRGQNVTFRCDPISEHNRLYWYRQTLGQGPEFLTYFQNEAQLEKSRLLSDRFSAERPKGSFSTLEIQRTEQGDSAMYLCASGWTTYTEAFFGQGTRLTVV.

This sequence joins TRBV10-3 and TRBJ1-2, with 8 nucleotides matching TRBD1. The V gene's germline CDR1 is ENHRY and CDR2 SYGVKD. CDR3 length equals 15 residues. The V segment lost 2 bases and the J segment 3 bases; nucleotides outside the gene matches: 5. The CDR3 nucleotides are TGTGCCATCAGTGAGAGACAGGGGCTAGACTATGGCTACACCTTC. This translates into CAISERQGLDYGYTF.

V and J are TRBV18 and TRBJ2-2; D possibly corresponds to TRBD1 (5 bases). Germline loops: CDR1 KGHSH, CDR2 LQKENI. The CDR3 contains 16 residues. V was cut by 4 bases and J by 3 bases, with 15 bases left in between. The CDR3 is CASSHVGPTDTGELFF. CDR3 DNA sequence: TGTGCCAGCTCACACGTGGGGCCCACGGACACCGGGGAGCTGTTTTTT.

The CDR3 sequence: CASRPNRDGPYNEQFF. The CDR3 region has the DNA TGTGCCAGCAGGCCTAACAGGGATGGACCCTACAATGAGCAGTTCTTC. The J gene is TRBJ2-1, the V gene TRBV7-9, with a possible D match to TRBD1 (6 bases). V lost 6 bases, J lost 2 bases, and 17 bases lay in between. The CDR3 spans 16 residues. Germline loops: CDR1 SEHNR, CDR2 FQNEAQ (reference sequence). Full variable domain (remainder filled in from reference TRBV7-9 and TRBJ2-1): DTGVSQNPRHKITKRGQNVTFRCDPISEHNRLYWYRQTLGQGPEFLTYFQNEAQLEKSRLLSDRFSAERPKGSFSTLEIQRTEQGDSAMYLCASRPNRDGPYNEQFFGPGTRLTVL.

This clone appeared a few times. The chain combines TRBV4-2 with TRBJ2-1; D gene unclear. Between the trimmed V and J ends, which lost 0 bases and 0 bases, there was a span of 9 bases. This CDR3 is built from 16 residues. From germline, CDR1 is LGHNA and CDR2 YNFKEQ. The CDR3 spells CASSQDERGSYNEQFF. Written as DNA, the CDR3 is TGTGCCAGCAGCCAAGACGAGCGTGGCTCCTACAATGAGCAGTTCTTC.

This clone was detected only once. This chain uses TRBV4-3 with TRBJ2-2; a possible D gene is TRBD1 (6 bases). CDR1 LGHNA and CDR2 YSLEER come from the germline V gene. The V gene lost 0 bases and the J gene lost 0 bases, with 11 bases spanning the gap. This CDR3 spans 17 amino acids. The CDR3 sequence: CASSQDRAGANTGELFF. CDR3 DNA sequence: TGCGCCAGCAGCCAAGATCGGGCAGGGGCGAACACCGGGGAGCTGTTTTTT.

Here the CDR3 reads CASSSTFEQNTEAFF. Here the CDR3 DNA reads TGTGCCAGCTCATCTACCTTCGAGCAGAACACTGAAGCTTTCTTT. J is TRBJ1-1 and V is TRBV18, with D unresolved. The CDR3 spans 15 residues. The germline V and J ends were trimmed by 5 bases and 1 base, with 14 bases remaining between them. Germline V lookup: CDR1 KGHSH, CDR2 LQKENI.

The table lists this clone with a few counts. V gene TRBV18 combines with J gene TRBJ2-7; D remains ambiguous. Deletions cut 2 bases from V and 4 bases from J, with 12 bases between. Germline lookup yields CDR1 KGHSH and CDR2 LQKENI. This CDR3 spans 14 amino acids. CDR3 coding DNA: TGTGCCAGCTCACCAAGTAACTTCCCTTACGAGCAGTACTTC. Protein product: CASSPSNFPYEQYF.